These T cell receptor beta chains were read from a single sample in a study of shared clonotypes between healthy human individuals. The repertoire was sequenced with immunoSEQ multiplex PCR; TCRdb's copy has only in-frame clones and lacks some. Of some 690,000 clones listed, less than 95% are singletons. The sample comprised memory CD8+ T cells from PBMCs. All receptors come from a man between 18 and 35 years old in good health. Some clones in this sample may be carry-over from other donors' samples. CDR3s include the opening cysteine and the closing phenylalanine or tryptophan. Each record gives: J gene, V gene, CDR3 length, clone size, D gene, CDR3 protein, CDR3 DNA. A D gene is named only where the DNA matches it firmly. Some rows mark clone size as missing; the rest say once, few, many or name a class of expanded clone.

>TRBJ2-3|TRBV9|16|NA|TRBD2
CASSVAISGGTDTQYF
TGTGCCAGCAGCGTAGCAATTAGCGGGGGCACAGATACGCAGTATTTT
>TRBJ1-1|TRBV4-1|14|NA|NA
CASSPQGGYTEAFF
TGCGCCAGCAGCCCACAGGGTGGCTACACTGAAGCTTTCTTT
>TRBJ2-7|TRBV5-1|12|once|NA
CASSLGTREQYF
TGCGCCAGCAGCTTGGGGACGCGGGAGCAGTACTTC
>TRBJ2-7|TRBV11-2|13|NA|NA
CASSFSVSYEQYF
TGTGCCAGCAGCTTTAGCGTCTCCTACGAGCAGTACTTC
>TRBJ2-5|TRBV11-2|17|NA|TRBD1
CASSDELGTALQETQYF
TGTGCCAGCAGCGACGAGCTTGGGACAGCGTTACAAGAGACCCAGTACTTC
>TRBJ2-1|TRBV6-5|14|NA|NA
CASSYGTTYNEQFF
TGTGCCAGCAGTTACGGGACAACTTACAATGAGCAGTTCTTC
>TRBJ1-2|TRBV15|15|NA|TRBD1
CATSIRQGSNYGYTF
TGTGCCACCAGCATAAGACAGGGTAGCAACTATGGCTACACCTTC
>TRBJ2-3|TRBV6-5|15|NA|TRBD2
CASSYGGRSTDTQYF
TGTGCCAGCAGTTACGGCGGGAGATCCACAGATACGCAGTATTTT
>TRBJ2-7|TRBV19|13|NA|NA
CASSIGAGYEQYF
TGTGCCAGTAGTATAGGGGCGGGGTACGAGCAGTACTTC
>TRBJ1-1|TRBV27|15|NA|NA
CASSLSPLMNTEAFF
TGTGCCAGCAGTTTATCCCCCCTGATGAACACTGAAGCTTTCTTT
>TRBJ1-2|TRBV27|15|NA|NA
CASSVRDPKYYGYTF
TGTGCCAGCAGTGTCCGGGACCCGAAATACTATGGCTACACCTTC
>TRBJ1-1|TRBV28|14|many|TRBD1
CASTGDRGGTEAFF
TGTGCCAGCACCGGTGACAGGGGTGGCACTGAAGCTTTCTTT
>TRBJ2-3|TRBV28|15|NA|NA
CASSFVAPSTDTQYF
TGTGCCAGCAGTTTTGTAGCGCCTAGCACAGATACGCAGTATTTT
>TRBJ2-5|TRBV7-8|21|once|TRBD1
CASSFDVEGTTKGAAQETQYF
TGTGCCAGCAGCTTCGACGTCGAGGGTACGACAAAGGGGGCGGCACAAGAGACCCAGTACTTC
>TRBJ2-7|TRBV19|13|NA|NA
CASSTNPPYEQYF
TGTGCCAGTAGTACCAATCCCCCCTACGAGCAGTACTTC
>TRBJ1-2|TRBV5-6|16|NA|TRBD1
CASSLVPNRGNYGYTF
TGTGCCAGCAGCTTGGTACCCAACAGGGGCAACTATGGCTACACCTTC
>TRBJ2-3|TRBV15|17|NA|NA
CATSSPTRKLSTDTQYF
TGTGCCACCAGCAGCCCCACGCGCAAGTTGAGCACAGATACGCAGTATTTT
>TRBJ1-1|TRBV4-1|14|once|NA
CASSHQGLNTEAFF
TGCGCCAGCAGCCACCAGGGATTGAACACTGAAGCTTTCTTT
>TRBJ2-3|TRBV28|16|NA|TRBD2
CASSRGLAGGTDTQYF
TGTGCCAGCAGTCGAGGACTAGCGGGAGGTACAGATACGCAGTATTTT
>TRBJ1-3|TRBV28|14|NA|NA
CASSLTPAGNTIYF
TGTGCCAGCAGCCTGACTCCCGCTGGAAACACCATATATTTT
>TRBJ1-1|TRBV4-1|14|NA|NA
CASSQVGQNTEAFF
TGCGCCAGCAGCCAAGTCGGTCAGAACACTGAAGCTTTCTTT
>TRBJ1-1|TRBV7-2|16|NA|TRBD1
CASSWGTGGSGTEAFF
TGTGCCAGCAGCTGGGGGACAGGGGGCTCGGGGACTGAAGCTTTCTTT
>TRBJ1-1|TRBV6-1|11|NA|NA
CASKAGHEAFF
TGTGCCAGCAAAGCAGGACACGAAGCTTTCTTT
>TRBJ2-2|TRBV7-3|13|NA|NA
CASSFLAAGELFF
TGTGCCAGCAGCTTTTTGGCCGCCGGGGAGCTGTTTTTT
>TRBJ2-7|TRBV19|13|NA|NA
CASSRGDYFEQYF
TGTGCCAGTAGTAGGGGTGACTATTTTGAGCAGTACTTC
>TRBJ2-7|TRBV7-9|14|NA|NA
CASSSPTSSYEQYF
TGTGCCAGCAGCTCCCCCACCAGCTCCTACGAGCAGTACTTC
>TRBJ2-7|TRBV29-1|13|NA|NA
CSVLKGDSYEQYF
TGCAGCGTTCTAAAGGGAGACTCCTACGAGCAGTACTTC
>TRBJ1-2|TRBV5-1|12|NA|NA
CATELEKGGYTF
TGCGCCACCGAGCTTGAGAAGGGCGGCTACACCTTC
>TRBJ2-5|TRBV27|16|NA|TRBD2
CASSPLAGEGQETQYF
TGTGCCAGCAGTCCCCTAGCGGGAGAAGGACAAGAGACCCAGTACTTC
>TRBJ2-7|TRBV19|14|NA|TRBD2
CASSAGGRDYEQYF
TGTGCCAGTAGCGCGGGAGGCAGGGACTACGAGCAGTACTTC
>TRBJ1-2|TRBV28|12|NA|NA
CASREGNYGYTF
TGTGCCAGCAGGGAGGGGAACTATGGCTACACCTTC
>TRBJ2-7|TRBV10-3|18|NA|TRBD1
CAISESISGTGLRDEQYF
TGTGCCATCAGTGAGTCGATCTCAGGGACAGGACTGCGCGACGAGCAGTACTTC
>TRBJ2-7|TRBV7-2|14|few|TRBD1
CASSSDRRDYEQYF
TGTGCCAGCAGCTCGGACAGGAGAGACTACGAGCAGTACTTC
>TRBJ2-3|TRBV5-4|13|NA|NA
CASSSEPTDTQYF
TGTGCCAGCAGCTCCGAACCCACAGATACGCAGTATTTT
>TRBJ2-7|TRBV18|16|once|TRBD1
CASSPGQGVGFYEQYF
TGTGCCAGCTCACCCGGACAGGGGGTGGGATTCTACGAGCAGTACTTC
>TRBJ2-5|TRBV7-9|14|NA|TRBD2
CASTPVGGWETQYF
TGTGCCAGCACCCCGGTCGGGGGGTGGGAGACCCAGTACTTC
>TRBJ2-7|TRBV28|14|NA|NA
CASSQTLASYEQYF
TGTGCCAGCAGTCAAACCCTCGCTTCCTACGAGCAGTACTTC
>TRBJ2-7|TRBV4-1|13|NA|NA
CASGAGGGHEQYF
TGCGCCAGCGGAGCTGGGGGTGGGCACGAGCAGTACTTC
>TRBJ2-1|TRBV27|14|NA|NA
CASSLRDGNMEQFF
TGTGCCAGCAGTTTAAGAGACGGGAATATGGAGCAGTTCTTC
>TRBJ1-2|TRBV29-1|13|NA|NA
CSVLHTSNYGYTF
TGCAGCGTTCTCCACACATCTAACTATGGCTACACCTTC
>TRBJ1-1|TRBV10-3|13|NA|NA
CATRPDKNTEAFF
TGTGCCACCAGACCCGATAAGAACACTGAAGCTTTCTTT
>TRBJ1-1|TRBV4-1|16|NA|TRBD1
CASSQGTGGAYTEAFF
TGCGCCAGCAGCCAAGGGACAGGGGGCGCGTATACTGAAGCTTTCTTT
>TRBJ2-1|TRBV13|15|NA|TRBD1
CASRGTGAPYNEQFF
TGTGCCAGCAGGGGGACAGGGGCCCCCTACAATGAGCAGTTCTTC
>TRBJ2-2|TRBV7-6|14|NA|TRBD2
CASQAGENTGELFF
TGTGCCAGCCAAGCGGGAGAGAACACCGGGGAGCTGTTTTTT
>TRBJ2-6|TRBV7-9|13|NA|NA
CASSTTGANVLTF
TGTGCCAGCAGCACTACTGGGGCCAACGTCCTGACTTTC
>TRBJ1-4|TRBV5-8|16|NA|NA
CASSQGTTGFNEKLFF
TGTGCCAGCAGCCAAGGAACGACAGGTTTTAATGAAAAACTGTTTTTT
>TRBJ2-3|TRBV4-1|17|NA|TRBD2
CASSQVPAGTPTDTQYF
TGCGCCAGCAGCCAAGTTCCAGCGGGAACCCCCACAGATACGCAGTATTTT
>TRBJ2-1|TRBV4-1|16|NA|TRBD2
CASSQLAGGAYNEQFF
TGCGCCAGCAGCCAATTAGCGGGAGGCGCGTACAATGAGCAGTTCTTC
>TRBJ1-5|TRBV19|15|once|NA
CASRGRGPGGQPQHF
TGTGCCAGTAGGGGGAGAGGGCCGGGAGGTCAGCCCCAGCATTTT
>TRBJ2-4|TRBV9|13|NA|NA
CASGNGGKNIQYF
TGTGCCAGCGGGAACGGCGGGAAAAACATTCAGTACTTC
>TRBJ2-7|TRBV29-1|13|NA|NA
CSVEDRSSYEQYF
TGCAGCGTTGAAGACAGGAGCTCCTACGAGCAGTACTTC
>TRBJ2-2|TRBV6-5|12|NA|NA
CASSPFGGELFF
TGTGCCAGCAGCCCCTTCGGCGGGGAGCTGTTTTTT
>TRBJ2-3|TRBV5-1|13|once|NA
CASSFLGPDTQYF
TGCGCCAGCAGCTTCTTGGGCCCAGATACGCAGTATTTT